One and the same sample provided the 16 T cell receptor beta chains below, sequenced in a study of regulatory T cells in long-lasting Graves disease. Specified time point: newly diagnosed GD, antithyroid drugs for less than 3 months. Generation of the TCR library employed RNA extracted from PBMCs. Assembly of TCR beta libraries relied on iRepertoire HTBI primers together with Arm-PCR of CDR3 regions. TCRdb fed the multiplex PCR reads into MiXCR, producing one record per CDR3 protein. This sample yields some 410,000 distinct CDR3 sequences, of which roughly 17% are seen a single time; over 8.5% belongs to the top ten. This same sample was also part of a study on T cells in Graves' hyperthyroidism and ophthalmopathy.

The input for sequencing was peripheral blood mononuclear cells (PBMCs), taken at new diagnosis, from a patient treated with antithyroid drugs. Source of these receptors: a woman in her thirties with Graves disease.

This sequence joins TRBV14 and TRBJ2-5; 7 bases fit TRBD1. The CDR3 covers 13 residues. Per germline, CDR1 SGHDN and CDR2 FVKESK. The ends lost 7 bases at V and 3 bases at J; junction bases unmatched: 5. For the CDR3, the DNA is TGTGCCAGCAACCGACAGGGTGAAGAGACCCAGTACTTC. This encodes CASNRQGEETQYF.

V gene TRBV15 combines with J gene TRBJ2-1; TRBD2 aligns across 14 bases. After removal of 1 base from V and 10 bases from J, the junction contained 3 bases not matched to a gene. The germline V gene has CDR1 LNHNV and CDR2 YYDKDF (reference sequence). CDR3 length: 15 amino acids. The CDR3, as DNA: TGTGCCACCAGCAGAGGGACTAGCGGGAGGCGGGAGCAGTTCTTC. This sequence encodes CATSRGTSGRREQFF.

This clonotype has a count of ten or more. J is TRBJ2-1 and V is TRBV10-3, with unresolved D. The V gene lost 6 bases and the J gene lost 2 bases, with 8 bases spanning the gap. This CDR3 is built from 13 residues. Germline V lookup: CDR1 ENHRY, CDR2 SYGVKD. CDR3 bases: TGTGCCATCAGGGAGCCAGCCTACAATGAGCAGTTCTTC. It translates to CAIREPAYNEQFF.

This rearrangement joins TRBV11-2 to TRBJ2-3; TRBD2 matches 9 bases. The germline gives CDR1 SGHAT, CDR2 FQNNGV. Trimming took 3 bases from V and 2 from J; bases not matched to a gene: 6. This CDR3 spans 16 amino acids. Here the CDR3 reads CASSFSGSFLTDTQYF. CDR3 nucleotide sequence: TGTGCCAGCAGCTTTAGCGGGAGCTTCCTCACAGATACGCAGTATTTT.

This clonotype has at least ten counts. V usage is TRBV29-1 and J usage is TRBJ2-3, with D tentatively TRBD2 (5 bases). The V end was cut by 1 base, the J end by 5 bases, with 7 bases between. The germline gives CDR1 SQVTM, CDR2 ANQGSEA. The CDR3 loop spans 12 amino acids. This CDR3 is CSVEVREDTQYF. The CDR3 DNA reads TGCAGCGTTGAAGTGAGGGAAGATACGCAGTATTTT.

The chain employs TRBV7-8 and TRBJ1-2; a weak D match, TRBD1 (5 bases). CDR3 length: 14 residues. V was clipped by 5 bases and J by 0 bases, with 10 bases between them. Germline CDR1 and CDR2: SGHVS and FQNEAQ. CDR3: CASSLRDANYGYTF. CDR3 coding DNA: TGTGCCAGCAGCCTCCGGGACGCTAACTATGGCTACACCTTC.

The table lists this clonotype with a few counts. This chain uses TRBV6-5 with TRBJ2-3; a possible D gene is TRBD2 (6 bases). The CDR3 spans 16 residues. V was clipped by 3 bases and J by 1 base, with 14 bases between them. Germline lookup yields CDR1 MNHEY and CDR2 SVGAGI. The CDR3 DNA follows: TGTGCCAGCAGTTATTTACGGGGGAGCGGCACAGATACGCAGTATTTT. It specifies CASSYLRGSGTDTQYF.

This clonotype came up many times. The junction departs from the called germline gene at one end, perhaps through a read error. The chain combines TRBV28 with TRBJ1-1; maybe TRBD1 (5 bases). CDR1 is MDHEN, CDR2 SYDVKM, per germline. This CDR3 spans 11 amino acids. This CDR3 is CASSGGPQAFF. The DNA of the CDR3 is TGTGCGAGCAGTGGGGGACCCCAAGCTTTCTTT.

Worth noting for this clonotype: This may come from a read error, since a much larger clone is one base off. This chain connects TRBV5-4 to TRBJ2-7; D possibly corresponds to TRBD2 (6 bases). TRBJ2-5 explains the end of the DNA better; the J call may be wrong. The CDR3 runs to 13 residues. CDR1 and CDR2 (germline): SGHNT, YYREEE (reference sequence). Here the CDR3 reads CVSSGGNEETQYF. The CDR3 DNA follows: TGTGTCAGCAGCGGAGGGAACGAAGAGACCCAGTACTTC.

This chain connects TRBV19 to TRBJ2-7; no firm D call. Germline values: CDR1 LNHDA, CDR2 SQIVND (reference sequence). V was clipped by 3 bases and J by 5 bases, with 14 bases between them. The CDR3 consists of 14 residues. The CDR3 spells CASSMMAFGDEQYF. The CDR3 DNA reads TGTGCCAGTAGTATGATGGCCTTTGGGGACGAGCAGTACTTC.

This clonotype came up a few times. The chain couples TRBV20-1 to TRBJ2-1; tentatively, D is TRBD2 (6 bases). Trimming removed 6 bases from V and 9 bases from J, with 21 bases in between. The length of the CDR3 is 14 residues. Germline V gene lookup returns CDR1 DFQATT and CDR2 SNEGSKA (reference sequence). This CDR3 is CSAQRGPKEGEQFF. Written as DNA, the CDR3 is TGCAGTGCCCAGAGGGGCCCTAAGGAGGGTGAGCAGTTCTTC.

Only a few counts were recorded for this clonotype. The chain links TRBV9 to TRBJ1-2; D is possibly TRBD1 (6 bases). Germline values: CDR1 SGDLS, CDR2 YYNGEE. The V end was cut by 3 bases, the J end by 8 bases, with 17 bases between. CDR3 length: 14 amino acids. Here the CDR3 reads CASSAGQLKGGYTF. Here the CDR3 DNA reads TGTGCCAGCAGCGCAGGACAGCTGAAAGGAGGCTACACCTTC.

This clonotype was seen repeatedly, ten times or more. For the CDR3, the DNA is TGTGCCAGCAGCGTACGGCGGGAGGGGAACGGGGAGCTGTTTTTT. Protein sequence: CASSVRREGNGELFF. The gene calls are TRBV7-2 and TRBJ2-2, with TRBD2 matching 9 bases. Germline V gene data show CDR1 as SGHTA and CDR2 as FQGNSA. V trimming: 5 bases; J trimming: 7 bases; junction bases outside the gene matches: 8. The CDR3 is made up of 15 amino acids.

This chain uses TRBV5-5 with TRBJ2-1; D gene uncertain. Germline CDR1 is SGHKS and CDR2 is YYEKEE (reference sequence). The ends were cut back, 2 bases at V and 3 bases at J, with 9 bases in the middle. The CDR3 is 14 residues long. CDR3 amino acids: CASSFSTDYNEQFF. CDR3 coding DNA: TGTGCCAGCAGCTTTTCTACGGACTACAATGAGCAGTTCTTC.

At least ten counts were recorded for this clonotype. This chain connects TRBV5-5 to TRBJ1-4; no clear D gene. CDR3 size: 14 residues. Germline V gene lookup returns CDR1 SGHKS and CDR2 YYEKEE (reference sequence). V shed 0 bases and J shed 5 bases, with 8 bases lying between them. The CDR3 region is CASSLAARNEKLFF. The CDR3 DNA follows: TGTGCCAGCAGCTTGGCCGCCCGCAATGAAAAACTGTTTTTT.

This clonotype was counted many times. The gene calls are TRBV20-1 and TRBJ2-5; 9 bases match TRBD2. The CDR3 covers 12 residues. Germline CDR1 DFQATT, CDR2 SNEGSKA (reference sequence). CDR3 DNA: TGCAGCTTTGAAGCGGGAGGAGAGACCCAGTACTTC. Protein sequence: CSFEAGGETQYF.